This TCR beta chain derives from a study of blood T cell repertoires in COVID-19. As for the study in general: Acute and convalescent COVID-19 samples came from the United States, Italy and Spain.

The J segment lost 2 bases and the V segment lost 5 bases, leaving 7 bases of the junction unmatched. Looked up from germline, CDR1 is SGHTA and CDR2 is FQGTGA. The CDR3 loop spans 15 amino acids. As originally analysed: Researchers report that nucleated cell counts were estimated from reference gene primer amplification. Measured with immunoSEQ multiplex PCR; TCRdb has only the in-frame clones, and not every one. The V and J calls and clone size come from that table; D and trimming were worked out from the DNA. Of approximately 190,000 clones in the sample, 65% to 85% are singletons; the top ten hold about 5%.

The TCR was taken from a woman aged 25 to 45 with acute or convalescent COVID-19. Sequenced: peripheral blood. This chain connects TRBV7-3 to TRBJ1-1; 8 positions agree with TRBD1. CDR3 region: CASSQTGESNTEAFF. In nucleotides, the CDR3 is TGTGCCAGCAGCCAGACAGGGGAGTCCAACACTGAAGCTTTCTTT.